This section outlines one TCR beta chain sequence together with its context. Trimming cost V 1 base and J 3 bases; bases outside gene matches: 5. CDR3 length: 16 residues. Germline-derived CDR1 and CDR2 are SGHVS and FQNEAQ. The data belong to a study of blood T cell repertoires in COVID-19. Produced via immunoSEQ multiplex PCR; TCRdb's table is partial and in-frame only. The table lists some 240,000 clones, around 82% of them singletons. Source material: peripheral blood. The V and J genes are TRBV7-8 and TRBJ1-3; TRBD1 matches at 8 bases. This receptor was obtained from a woman in her seventies with acute or convalescent COVID-19. CDR3 nucleotide sequence: TGTGCCAGCAGCTTAGTAGCAGGGGGCCTTGGAAACACCATATATTTT. It yields the protein CASSLVAGGLGNTIYF.